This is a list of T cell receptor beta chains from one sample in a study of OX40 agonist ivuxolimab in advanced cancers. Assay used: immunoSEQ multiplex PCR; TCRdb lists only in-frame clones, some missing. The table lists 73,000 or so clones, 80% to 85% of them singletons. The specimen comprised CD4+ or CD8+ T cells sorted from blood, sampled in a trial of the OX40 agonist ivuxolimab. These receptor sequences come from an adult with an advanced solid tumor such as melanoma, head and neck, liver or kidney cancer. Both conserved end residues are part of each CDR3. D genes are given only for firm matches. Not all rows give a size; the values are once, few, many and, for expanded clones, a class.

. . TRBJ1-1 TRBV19 CASSPGGGGNTEAFF TGTGCCAGTAGCCCTGGGGGGGGAGGGAACACTGAAGCTTTCTTT
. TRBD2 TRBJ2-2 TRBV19 CASSLAGGLTGELFF TGTGCCAGTAGTCTAGCGGGAGGTCTCACCGGGGAGCTGTTTTTT
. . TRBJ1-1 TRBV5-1 CASSLEGGLLNTEAFF TGCGCCAGCAGCTTGGAAGGGGGGCTTCTGAACACTGAAGCTTTCTTT
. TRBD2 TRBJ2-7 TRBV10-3 CAISGPGRGSGYF TGTGCCATCAGTGGCCCAGGGAGGGGCTCTGGGTACTTC
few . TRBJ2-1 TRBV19 CASKTTGYGEQFF TGTGCCAGTAAGACAACAGGGTACGGTGAGCAGTTCTTC
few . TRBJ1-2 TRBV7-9 CASSPKSDNYGYTF TGTGCCAGCAGCCCGAAGTCAGATAACTATGGCTACACCTTC
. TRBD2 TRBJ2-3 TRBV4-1 CASSPGLAGLISTDTQYF TGCGCCAGCAGCCCCGGACTAGCGGGCCTAATCTCCACAGATACGCAGTATTTT
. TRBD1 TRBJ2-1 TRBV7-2 CASSSGTDHYNEQFF TGTGCCAGCAGCTCTGGGACAGACCACTACAACGAGCAGTTCTTC
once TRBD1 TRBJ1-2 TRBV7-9 CASSLIRGQGYGYTF TGTGCCAGCAGCCTCATTCGCGGACAGGGCTATGGCTACACCTTC
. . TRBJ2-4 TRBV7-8 CASSLTGFGYQNIQYF TGTGCCAGCAGCTTAACGGGGTTTGGATACCAAAACATTCAGTACTTC
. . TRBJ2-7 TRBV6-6 CASMGQGRTRYEQYF TGTGCCAGCATGGGGCAGGGCAGGACGAGATACGAGCAGTACTTC
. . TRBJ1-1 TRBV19 CASNLAWRPQRGVDTEAFF TGTGCCAGTAACTTAGCATGGAGGCCGCAGAGGGGGGTAGACACTGAAGCTTTCTTT
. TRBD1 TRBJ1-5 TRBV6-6 CASTLRGASNQPQHF TGTGCCAGCACACTCAGGGGGGCTAGCAATCAGCCCCAGCATTTT
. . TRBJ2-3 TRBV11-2 CASSFYSGGLTDTQYF TGTGCCAGCAGCTTTTATTCCGGGGGCCTGACAGATACGCAGTATTTT
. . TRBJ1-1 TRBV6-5 CASQKNTEAFF TGTGCCAGCCAGAAGAACACTGAAGCTTTCTTT
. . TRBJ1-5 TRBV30 CAWSRGSNQPQHF TGTGCCTGGAGCCGTGGTAGCAATCAGCCCCAGCATTTT
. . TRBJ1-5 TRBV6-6 CASSYSDSFSNQPQHF TGTGCCAGCAGTTACTCGGACAGTTTTAGCAATCAGCCCCAGCATTTT
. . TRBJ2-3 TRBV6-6 CASSLDSLRVTDTQYF TGTGCCAGCAGCCTCGACTCCCTTCGGGTGACAGATACGCAGTATTTT
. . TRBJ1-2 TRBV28 CASSSNLGAYGYTF TGTGCCAGCAGCTCGAATCTGGGGGCCTATGGCTACACCTTC
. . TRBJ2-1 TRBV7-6 CASSLGMNNEQFF TGTGCCAGCAGCTTAGGGATGAACAATGAGCAGTTCTTC
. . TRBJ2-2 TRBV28 CASRPTSFTGELFF TGTGCCAGCAGGCCCACTAGCTTCACCGGGGAGCTGTTTTTT
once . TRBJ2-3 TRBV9 CASSARGVFGTDTQYF TGTGCCAGCAGCGCGAGAGGTGTTTTTGGTACAGATACGCAGTATTTT
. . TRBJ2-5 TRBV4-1 CASSQDHGGASAQYF TGCGCCAGCAGCCAAGATCATGGAGGCGCCTCAGCCCAGTACTTC
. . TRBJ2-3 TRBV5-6 CASSLLTGRGETQYF TGTGCCAGCAGCTTGCTGACAGGCCGCGGGGAGACGCAGTATTTT
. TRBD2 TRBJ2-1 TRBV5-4 CASSPGTSGSFEQFF TGTGCCAGCAGCCCCGGGACTAGCGGGAGTTTTGAGCAGTTCTTC
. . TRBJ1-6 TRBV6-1 CASSEWEQFNSPLHF TGTGCCAGCAGTGAATGGGAACAGTTCAATTCACCCCTCCACTTT
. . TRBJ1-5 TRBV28 CASTPGSNQPQHF TGTGCCAGCACTCCGGGTAGCAATCAGCCCCAGCATTTT
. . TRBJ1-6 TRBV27 CASSLSGGGSPLHF TGTGCCAGCAGTTTATCGGGGGGTGGGTCACCCCTCCACTTT
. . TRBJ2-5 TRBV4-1 CASSQAAVPLVETQYF TGCGCCAGCAGCCAAGCTGCGGTTCCTCTCGTTGAGACCCAGTACTTC
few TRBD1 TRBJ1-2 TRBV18 CASSRTGTGGAWIYGYTF TGTGCCAGCTCACGCACCGGGACAGGGGGCGCTTGGATCTATGGCTACACCTTC
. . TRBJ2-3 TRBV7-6 CASSLALDKGSQYF TGTGCCAGCAGCTTAGCCTTGGACAAAGGGTCGCAGTATTTT
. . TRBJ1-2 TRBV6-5 CASSYSGSPRGYGYTF TGTGCCAGCAGTTACTCGGGGTCTCCACGGGGCTATGGCTACACCTTC
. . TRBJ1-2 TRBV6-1 CATKYGGFYGYTF TGTGCCACCAAGTACGGGGGTTTCTATGGCTACACCTTC
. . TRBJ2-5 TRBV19 CASSIGEETQYF TGTGCCAGTAGTATTGGGGAGGAGACCCAGTACTTC
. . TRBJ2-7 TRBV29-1 CSVTEGKQYF TGCAGCGTGACGGAGGGGAAGCAGTACTTC
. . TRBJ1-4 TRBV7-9 CASSFLGRSNEKLFF TGTGCCAGCAGCTTTCTCGGACGGAGTAATGAAAAACTGTTTTTT
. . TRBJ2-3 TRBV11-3 CASSSHTDTQYF TGTGCCAGCAGCTCACATACAGATACGCAGTATTTT
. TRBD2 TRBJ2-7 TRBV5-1 CASSSPGGPINEQYF TGCGCCAGCAGCTCCCCGGGAGGGCCTATCAACGAGCAGTACTTC
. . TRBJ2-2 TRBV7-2 CASSLSTGTNTGELFF TGTGCCAGCAGCTTATCAACAGGGACCAACACCGGGGAGCTGTTTTTT
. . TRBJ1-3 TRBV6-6 CASSIGGGANIYF TGTGCCAGCAGTATCGGGGGGGGAGCGAACATATATTTT
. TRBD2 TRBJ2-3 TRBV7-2 CASSLEALLAGYTQYF TGTGCCAGCAGCTTAGAAGCCCTACTAGCGGGATATACGCAGTATTTT
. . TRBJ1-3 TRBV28 CASSLMGASGNTIYF TGTGCCAGCAGTTTAATGGGGGCCTCTGGAAACACCATATATTTT
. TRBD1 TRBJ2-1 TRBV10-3 CAISEMDRGLYNEQFF TGTGCCATCAGTGAGATGGACAGGGGGTTATACAATGAGCAGTTCTTC
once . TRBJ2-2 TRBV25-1 CASSADGGGELFF TGTGCCAGCAGTGCGGACGGGGGCGGGGAGCTGTTTTTT
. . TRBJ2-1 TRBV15 CATSRDLSVGSYNEQFF TGTGCCACCAGCAGAGATCTTAGCGTTGGCTCCTACAATGAGCAGTTCTTC